This TCR beta chain was sequenced for a study of CD8+ T cells in alopecia areata. Per germline, CDR1 MNHNY and CDR2 SVGAGI (reference sequence). The CDR3 contains 13 residues. Trimming removed 6 bases at V and 3 bases at J, with 11 bases between. Remarks on this clone: What it recognizes is unknown.

The sequencing template was cDNA reverse transcribed from extracted RNA. The assay was immunoSEQ multiplex PCR, and TCRdb's table has in-frame clones only and misses some. The top ten clones hold about 3.5% of a sample with about 200,000 clones, roughly three fifths of them seen once. Study-level points and caveats: The study found higher clonality in lesional than normal scalp, especially in alopecia totalis/universalis. Only one nonresponder was present, which leaves the link between baseline CD8+ expansion and response uncertain. Numerous clones, expanded in lesions, remained in scalp and blood during tofacitinib.

Treatment in this sample: oral pan-JAK inhibitor, 5-10 mg twice daily. Obtained from alopecia areata patients were lesional scalp punch biopsies along with peripheral blood. This clonotype was sampled from a human donor with alopecia areata. V is TRBV6-6 and J is TRBJ1-1; D is unclear. The sequencing used CD4+ T cells sorted from blood, collected at week 4, from a patient treated with tofacitinib. CDR3 bases: TGTGCCAGCAGCTCGGACGTTTACACTGAAGCTTTCTTT. As protein: CASSSDVYTEAFF.